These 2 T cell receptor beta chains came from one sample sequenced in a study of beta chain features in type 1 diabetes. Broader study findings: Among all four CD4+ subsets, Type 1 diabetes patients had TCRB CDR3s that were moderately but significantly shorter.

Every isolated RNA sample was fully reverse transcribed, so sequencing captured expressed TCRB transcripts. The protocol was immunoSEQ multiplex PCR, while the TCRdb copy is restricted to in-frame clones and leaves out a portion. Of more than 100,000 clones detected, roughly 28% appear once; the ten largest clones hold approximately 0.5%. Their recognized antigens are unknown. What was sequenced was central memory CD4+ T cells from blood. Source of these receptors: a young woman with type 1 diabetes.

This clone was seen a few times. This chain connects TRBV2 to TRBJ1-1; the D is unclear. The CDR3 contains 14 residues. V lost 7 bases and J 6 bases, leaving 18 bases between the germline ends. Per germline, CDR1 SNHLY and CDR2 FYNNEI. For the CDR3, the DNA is TGTGCCAGCACCATCGGGAGCGCGGCGGCTGAAGCTTTCTTT. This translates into CASTIGSAAAEAFF. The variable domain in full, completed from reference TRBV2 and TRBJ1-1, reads EPEVTQTPSHQVTQMGQEVILRCVPISNHLYFYWYRQILGQKVEFLVSFYNNEISEKSEIFDDQFSVERPDGSNFTLKIRSTKLEDSAMYFCASTIGSAAAEAFFGQGTRLTVV.

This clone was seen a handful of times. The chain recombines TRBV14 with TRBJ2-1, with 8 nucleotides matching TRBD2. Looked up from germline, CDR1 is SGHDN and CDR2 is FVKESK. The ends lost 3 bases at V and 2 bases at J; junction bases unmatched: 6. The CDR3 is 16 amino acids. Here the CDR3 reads CASSHAGTRAYNEQFF. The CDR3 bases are TGTGCCAGCAGCCACGCCGGGACTAGGGCCTACAATGAGCAGTTCTTC.